These 16 T cell receptor beta chains originate from one sample sequenced in a study of CD8+CD57+ T cells in acquired aplastic anemia. Before being chosen for sequencing, patients had shown CD8+CD57+ cell expansion by flow cytometry. TCR beta VDJ and CDR3 profiles were obtained from a genomic DNA template. Each CDR3 protein is one row after TCRdb ran MiXCR on the reads. In the table there are a few hundred thousand distinct CDR3 sequences, under 55% of which are singletons. The sequencing sample was made of sorted CD4+, CD8+, or CD8+CD57+ T cells (not recorded which) from PBMCs. These receptors were obtained from a human donor with aplastic anemia.

There are many counts of this clonotype. This sequence joins TRBV7-2 and TRBJ2-2; D is possibly TRBD2 (7 bases). The CDR3 contains 15 residues. Trimming left V 6 bases short and J 8 bases short, with 19 bases between. Germline loops: CDR1 SGHTA, CDR2 FQGNSA. For the CDR3, the DNA is TGTGCCAGCAGAGTGGCAACAGGGAGGGAAGGGGAGCTGTTTTTT. Translated: CASRVATGREGELFF.

The chain is built from TRBV15 and TRBJ2-1; 8 positions match TRBD1. Germline V gene sequence: CDR1 LNHNV, CDR2 YYDKDF (reference sequence). The CDR3 loop spans 19 amino acids. The V and J ends lost 0 bases and 6 bases, in that order; junction bases with no gene match: 16. In nucleotides, the CDR3 is TGTGCCACCAGCAGAGATCATCTGCGGGACAGGCTATCCCGCAATGAGCAGTTCTTC. It yields the protein CATSRDHLRDRLSRNEQFF.

Concerning this clonotype itself: The DNA is left out, because the CDR3 cannot be placed on it with certainty; the CDR3 is given as TCRdb lists it. The genes are TRBV11-3 and TRBJ2-7; the table's D call TRBD1 went unverified against the DNA. Germline CDR1 and CDR2: SGHNT and YENEEA. Termini included, the CDR3 measures 17 amino acids. CDR3 sequence reads: CASSNSGQGTRWREQYF.

There are many counts of this clonotype. This chain links TRBV12-3 or TRBV12-4 with TRBJ2-7; 8 nucleotides align to TRBD1. This CDR3 contains 15 residues. The V and J ends lost 6 bases and 1 base, in that order; junction bases with no gene match: 8. CDR3 residues: CASSITGGGSYEQYF. As DNA, the CDR3 is TGTGCCAGCAGCATCACAGGGGGTGGATCCTACGAGCAGTACTTC.

This sequence joins TRBV18 and TRBJ1-1; D unclear. V dropped 1 base and J dropped 1 base, with 4 bases sitting between them. This CDR3 is 13 amino acids long. Germline CDR1 KGHSH, CDR2 LQKENI. CDR3 residues: CASSPLENTEAFF. The CDR3, as DNA: TGTGCCAGCTCACCACTTGAGAACACTGAAGCTTTCTTT.

The chain carries TRBV10-3 and TRBJ1-3; TRBD1 is a possible D gene (6 bases). V was cut by 4 bases and J by 2 bases, with 9 bases left in between. Germline CDR1 ENHRY, CDR2 SYGVKD. The CDR3 extends over 14 amino acids. CDR3 nucleotides: TGTGCCATCAGTGGGACAGAGACTGGAAACACCATATATTTT. The encoded protein is CAISGTETGNTIYF.

A note on this clonotype: With a much larger clone just one base away, this may be a read error. The chain carries TRBV5-6 and TRBJ2-3; D tentatively fits TRBD1 or TRBD2 (5 bases each). This CDR3 has 15 residues. The germline V and J ends were trimmed by 6 bases and 2 bases, with 16 bases remaining between them. CDR1 is SGHDT, CDR2 YYEEEE, per germline. The CDR3 DNA reads as TGTGCCAGCACCGGGACGGCGGGTGACACAGATACGCAGTATTTT. This encodes CASTGTAGDTDTQYF. Using reference TRBV5-6 and TRBJ2-3 for the parts outside the CDR3, the full variable domain is DAGVTQSPTHLIKTRGQQVTLRCSPKSGHDTVSWYQQALGQGPQFIFQYYEEEERQRGNFPDRFSGHQFPNYSSELNVNALLLGDSALYLCASTGTAGDTDTQYFGPGTRLTVL.

The V gene is TRBV20-1, the J gene TRBJ2-3; 7 positions agree with TRBD2. Losses at the gene ends were 5 bases for V and 2 bases for J; bases not matched to a gene: 4. The germline V gene has CDR1 DFQATT and CDR2 SNEGSKA (reference sequence). This CDR3 contains 13 residues. The DNA for the CDR3 is TGCAGTGCTGTACTAGCGCCCACAGATACGCAGTATTTT. Encoded protein: CSAVLAPTDTQYF.

For the CDR3, the DNA is TGTGCCAGCTCATCGGACAGTCTACTAGGGGGGTATTTT. It translates to CASSSDSLLGGYF. The V and J genes are TRBV18 and TRBJ2-3, with D possibly matching TRBD1 (6 bases). Germline V CDR1 and CDR2: KGHSH, LQKENI. This CDR3 is 13 amino acids long. The V gene lost 5 bases and the J gene lost 14 bases, with 20 bases spanning the gap. The entire variable domain, with the rest obtained from reference TRBV18 and TRBJ2-3, is as follows: NAGVMQNPRHLVRRRGQEARLRCSPMKGHSHVYWYRQLPEEGLKFMVYLQKENIIDESGMPKERFSAEFPKEGPSILRIQQVVRGDSAAYFCASSSDSLLGGYFGPGTRLTVL.

CDR3 DNA sequence: TGCAGTGCTAGAAACCCGGGACAGGGGGCTTTCTTT. Translation: CSARNPGQGAFF. This rearrangement joins TRBV20-1 to TRBJ1-1, with 10 positions matching TRBD1. Germline V lookup: CDR1 DFQATT, CDR2 SNEGSKA (reference sequence). The CDR3 is 12 amino acids. Trimming removed 2 bases from V and 11 bases from J; junction bases left unmatched: 5.

Of note for this clonotype: A read error may produce the germline difference seen at one junction end. V and J are TRBV25-1 and TRBJ2-4, with TRBD1 identical over 8 bases. Germline V gene data show CDR1 as MGHDK and CDR2 as SYGVNS. This CDR3 region has 13 residues. CDR3 nucleotides: TGTGCCGGCAGTGTAGGGACAGGTAACATTCAGTACTTC. Translated: CAGSVGTGNIQYF.

Details on this clonotype: It may be a read error: a sequence one base away is much more abundant. The chain's CDR3 is CASGIRSEGTEAYF. As DNA, the CDR3 is TGTGCCAGCGGTATCCGGTCGGAGGGCACTGAAGCTTACTTT. This chain links TRBV11-1 with TRBJ1-1; D is unclear. Germline V gene data show CDR1 as SGHAT and CDR2 as FQDESV (reference sequence). This CDR3 region has 14 residues.

This clonotype was recorded a few times. V gene TRBV5-1 combines with J gene TRBJ1-1; TRBD1 matches 8 bases. Germline V lookup: CDR1 SGHRS, CDR2 YFSETQ. This CDR3 contains 17 residues. Trimming took 4 bases from V and 0 from J; bases not matched to a gene: 11. The CDR3 DNA reads TGCGCCAGCAGCCAGTACGGGACAGGATACATGAACACTGAAGCTTTCTTT. Its translation is CASSQYGTGYMNTEAFF.

This chain uses TRBV10-3 with TRBJ1-1, with a possible D match to TRBD1 (6 bases). The V and J ends lost 2 bases and 4 bases respectively, with 20 bases between them. The CDR3 extends over 17 amino acids. Looked up from germline, CDR1 is ENHRY and CDR2 is SYGVKD. The CDR3: CAISEGTSGVWGTEAFF. Here the CDR3 DNA reads TGTGCCATCAGTGAGGGAACGTCAGGGGTCTGGGGCACTGAAGCTTTCTTT.

The chain couples TRBV18 to TRBJ1-1; maybe TRBD1 (5 bases). V lost 6 bases and J lost 4, with 18 bases in between. The germline CDR1 and CDR2 sequences are KGHSH and LQKENI. The CDR3 extends over 15 amino acids. In DNA form, the CDR3 reads TGTGCCAGCTCGTCACCTAGGGGATGGGGCACTGAAGCTTTCTTT. It yields the protein CASSSPRGWGTEAFF.

J is TRBJ1-1 and V is TRBV20-1, with 9 nucleotides matching TRBD1. With V trimmed by 4 bases and J by 5 bases, 11 bases remained unmatched. CDR3 length: 15 residues. CDR1 and CDR2 (germline): DFQATT, SNEGSKA (reference sequence). The CDR3, as DNA: TGCAGTGCTATAAATGATTGGACAGGGGAAACTGAAGCTTTCTTT. Protein product: CSAINDWTGETEAFF.